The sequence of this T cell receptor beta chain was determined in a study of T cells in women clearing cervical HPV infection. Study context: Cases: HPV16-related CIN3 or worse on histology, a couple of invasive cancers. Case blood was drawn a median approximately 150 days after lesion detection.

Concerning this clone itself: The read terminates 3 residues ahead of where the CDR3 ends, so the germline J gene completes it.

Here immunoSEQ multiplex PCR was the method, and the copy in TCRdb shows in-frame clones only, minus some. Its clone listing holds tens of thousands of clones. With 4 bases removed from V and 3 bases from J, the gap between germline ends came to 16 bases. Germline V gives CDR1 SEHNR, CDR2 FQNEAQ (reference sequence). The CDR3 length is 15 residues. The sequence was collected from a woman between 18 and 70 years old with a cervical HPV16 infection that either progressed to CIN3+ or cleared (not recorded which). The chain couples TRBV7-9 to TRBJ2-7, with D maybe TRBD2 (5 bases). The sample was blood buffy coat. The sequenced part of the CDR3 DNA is TGTGCCAGCAGCTGGACCTCGGGGAGTGGCTACGAG. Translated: CASSWTSGSGYE. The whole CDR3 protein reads CASSWTSGSGYEQYF.